This entry concerns a single TCR delta chain. There is no known antigen for this receptor. No base quality values were provided; no much bigger clone lies one nucleotide off. Libraries came from multiplex PCR. A 32-plex assay with primers for all 8 TRDV and 4 TRDJ genes covering the CDR3 was used to amplify genomic DNA. A 12-nucleotide UMI was attached over around 3 barcoding PCR cycles, and a second PCR was then run with Illumina adapter primers. Libraries were purified with AMPure XP beads and quality-checked on a Fragment Analyzer with the HS NGS Fragment kit. The sequencing was run with an Illumina MiniSeq mid-output kit, including roughly 18% PhiX, and 150 cycles of paired-end reads. The paper's processing steps were these. MIGEC version 1.2.9 was used to process the reads, grouping the reads by UMI and building error-corrected consensus sequences. Modified VDJtools version 1.2.1 scripts and the tcR R package were used for post-processing. After TCRdb called clones again from the public reads with CATT, rows with identical DNA were merged. The V and J calls come from TCRdb's annotation, not from the publication. This sample is represented by approximately 2,300 delta-chain clones; 13% to 15% of them were singletons. Jointly, the top ten make up about half of the sample.

This entry belongs to a study of DNA immune sequencing with unique molecular identifiers (dated by TCRdb to 2019 to 2021). About the study as a whole: Using immunomagnetic cell separation, gammadelta T cells were enriched from buffy coats, and the genomic DNA of these cells was sequenced. Fluorescence-activated cell sorting was used to enrich gammadelta T cells from the PBMC of 10 healthy individuals. For the enriched versus non-enriched comparison, around 94 ng enriched gammadelta T-cell DNA and roughly 950 ng non-enriched PBMC DNA were sequenced. The study developed and validated an ultrasensitive DNA-based TRD repertoire sequencing method using PCR-introduced unique molecular identifiers. The method was validated on synthetic reference molecules and on blood samples from healthy individuals. All donors were healthy individuals, and roughly 11 of the donors were profiled using sorted gammadelta T cells from peripheral blood.

The germline V gene encodes CDR1 TSESDYY and CDR2 QEAYKQQN. The trim is 7 bases for V and 0 bases for J, with a gap of 37 bases between the germline ends. The cysteine opens and the phenylalanine closes a CDR3 of 22 amino acids. This entry keeps only the CDR3 DNA: 66 bases, framed from base 1. Summary of the overall study and its limitations: TRDV2 paired with TRDJ1 was the most common TRD rearrangement among clonotypes in healthy donors. TRD repertoire diversity varied between healthy donors, with several donors highly oligoclonal where top 5 clonotypes exceeded half of productive molecules. The primer-based approach is unable to detect novel TRD sequences that the primers do not target.

The sequence joins TRAV38-2/DV8 to TRDJ1; the D gene is possibly TRDD2 or TRDD3, with 8 bases matching each. The J gene, left out of TCRdb, was set here by checking the DNA against germline. The source of this sequence is a human donor in good health. The specimen was gamma-delta T cells enriched from blood buffy coat, or unenriched PBMCs (not recorded which). The nucleotides are TGTGCTTATCAGGGGTCGCCCTGCTTACTTCCTACTGGGGGTGAGTACACCGATAAACTCATCTTT. This translates into CAYQGSPCLLPTGGEYTDKLIF.